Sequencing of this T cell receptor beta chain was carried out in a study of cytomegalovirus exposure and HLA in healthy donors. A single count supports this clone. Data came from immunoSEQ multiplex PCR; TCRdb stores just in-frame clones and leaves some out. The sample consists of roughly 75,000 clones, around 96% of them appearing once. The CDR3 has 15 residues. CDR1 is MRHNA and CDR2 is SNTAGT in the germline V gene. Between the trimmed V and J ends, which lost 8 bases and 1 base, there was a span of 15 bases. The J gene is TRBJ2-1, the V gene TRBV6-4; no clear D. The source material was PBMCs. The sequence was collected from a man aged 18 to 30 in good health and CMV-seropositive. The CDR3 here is CASLQSTPSYNEQFF. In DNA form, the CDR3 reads TGTGCCAGCCTACAGTCGACACCTTCCTACAATGAGCAGTTCTTC.